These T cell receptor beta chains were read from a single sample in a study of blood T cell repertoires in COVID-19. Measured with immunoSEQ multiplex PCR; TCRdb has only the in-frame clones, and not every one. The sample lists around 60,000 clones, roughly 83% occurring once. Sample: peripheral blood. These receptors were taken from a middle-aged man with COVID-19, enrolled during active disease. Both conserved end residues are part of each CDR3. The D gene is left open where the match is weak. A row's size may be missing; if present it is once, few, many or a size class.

cdr3_nt: TGCGCCAGCAGCTTGGCGGTTTCGATAAATTCGGGGGGCTACACCTTC
cdr3_aa: CASSLAVSINSGGYTF
clone_size: NA
j_call: TRBJ1-2
d_call: NA
v_call: TRBV5-1

cdr3_nt: TGTGCCAGCAGCGTCGCAGCGGGAGGGATCTACGAGCAGTACTTC
cdr3_aa: CASSVAAGGIYEQYF
clone_size: NA
j_call: TRBJ2-7
d_call: TRBD2
v_call: TRBV9

cdr3_nt: TGTGCCAGTGCCGGGACAGACGGATCACCCCTCCACTTT
cdr3_aa: CASAGTDGSPLHF
clone_size: NA
j_call: TRBJ1-6
d_call: TRBD1
v_call: TRBV19

cdr3_nt: TGTGCCATCAAGCGGACAGGCTCCTCCGGTTACGAGCAGTACTTC
cdr3_aa: CAIKRTGSSGYEQYF
clone_size: NA
j_call: TRBJ2-7
d_call: TRBD1
v_call: TRBV10-3

cdr3_nt: TGTGCCAGCAGCTCGCCCTATGGGACTAGCGGGAGTGTCAACGAGCAGTACTTC
cdr3_aa: CASSSPYGTSGSVNEQYF
clone_size: NA
j_call: TRBJ2-7
d_call: TRBD2
v_call: TRBV13

cdr3_nt: TGTGCCAGCAGCCCTTGGACAGGGGGGAACACTGAAGCTTTCTTT
cdr3_aa: CASSPWTGGNTEAFF
clone_size: NA
j_call: TRBJ1-1
d_call: TRBD1
v_call: TRBV9

cdr3_nt: TGTGCCAGTAGTCCCCGGGACAGCCTGAATGAAAAACTGTTTTTT
cdr3_aa: CASSPRDSLNEKLFF
clone_size: NA
j_call: TRBJ1-4
d_call: TRBD1
v_call: TRBV19

cdr3_nt: TGCGCCAGCAGTTCGGACACCGTTAATGAAAAACTGTTTTTT
cdr3_aa: CASSSDTVNEKLFF
clone_size: NA
j_call: TRBJ1-4
d_call: NA
v_call: TRBV5-1

cdr3_nt: TGTGCCAGCAGCCGCGGGGAGGCCCGAAACACCATATATTTT
cdr3_aa: CASSRGEARNTIYF
clone_size: NA
j_call: TRBJ1-3
d_call: NA
v_call: TRBV11-2

cdr3_nt: TGCGCCAGCAGCCAAGATGGTCAGGGGAACGGCGAGCAGTACTTC
cdr3_aa: CASSQDGQGNGEQYF
clone_size: NA
j_call: TRBJ2-7
d_call: NA
v_call: TRBV4-1

cdr3_nt: TGCGCCAGCAGTGACATTAAGAGGGTTACCTACGAGCAGTACTTC
cdr3_aa: CASSDIKRVTYEQYF
clone_size: NA
j_call: TRBJ2-7
d_call: NA
v_call: TRBV10-2

cdr3_nt: TGTGCCATCAGTGAGAGGGACAGGGGCACAGATACGCAGTATTTT
cdr3_aa: CAISERDRGTDTQYF
clone_size: NA
j_call: TRBJ2-3
d_call: TRBD1
v_call: TRBV10-3

cdr3_nt: TGTGCCAGCACCCCTACAGCCGGGATTGAGGGGGATGGCTACACCTTC
cdr3_aa: CASTPTAGIEGDGYTF
clone_size: NA
j_call: TRBJ1-2
d_call: NA
v_call: TRBV6-6

cdr3_nt: TGTGCCAGCGGTAGACAGGGCACAGATACGCAGTATTTT
cdr3_aa: CASGRQGTDTQYF
clone_size: NA
j_call: TRBJ2-3
d_call: NA
v_call: TRBV6-5

cdr3_nt: TGTGCCAGTAGTATAGGGGGCGCTGATCTCGGGGAGCTGTTTTTT
cdr3_aa: CASSIGGADLGELFF
clone_size: NA
j_call: TRBJ2-2
d_call: NA
v_call: TRBV19

cdr3_nt: TGTGCCAGCAGCCCCGGACAGGGCTTCTACGGCTACACCTTC
cdr3_aa: CASSPGQGFYGYTF
clone_size: NA
j_call: TRBJ1-2
d_call: TRBD1
v_call: TRBV7-9

cdr3_nt: TGCGCCAGCAGCGTCGGACTAGCTCCCTACGAGCAGTACTTC
cdr3_aa: CASSVGLAPYEQYF
clone_size: NA
j_call: TRBJ2-7
d_call: TRBD2
v_call: TRBV5-1

cdr3_nt: TGCGCCAGCAGCCAAGAGGTAGGGACTAACACTGAAGCTTTCTTT
cdr3_aa: CASSQEVGTNTEAFF
clone_size: NA
j_call: TRBJ1-1
d_call: NA
v_call: TRBV4-1

cdr3_nt: TGTGCCTGGAGTGTAAGAGGCTACGAGCAGTACTTC
cdr3_aa: CAWSVRGYEQYF
clone_size: NA
j_call: TRBJ2-7
d_call: NA
v_call: TRBV30

cdr3_nt: TGCAGCGTATCGAACAGGGTAAGGTACAATGAGCAGTTCTTC
cdr3_aa: CSVSNRVRYNEQFF
clone_size: NA
j_call: TRBJ2-1
d_call: NA
v_call: TRBV29-1

cdr3_nt: TGTGCCAGCAGCTTAGGGGGGGGCTACGAGCAGTACTTC
cdr3_aa: CASSLGGGYEQYF
clone_size: NA
j_call: TRBJ2-7
d_call: TRBD2
v_call: TRBV7-9

cdr3_nt: TGTGCCAGCAGCGTAGAGGGAGGGATTGGTGAGCAGTTCTTC
cdr3_aa: CASSVEGGIGEQFF
clone_size: NA
j_call: TRBJ2-1
d_call: TRBD2
v_call: TRBV9

cdr3_nt: TGCAGCGGAGGGGGCCGGTATGAAGCTTTCTTT
cdr3_aa: CSGGGRYEAFF
clone_size: NA
j_call: TRBJ1-1
d_call: TRBD1
v_call: TRBV29-1

cdr3_nt: TGTGCCAGCAGCCAAGCCCCGGCCAAAGCGGGACGCACAGATACGCAGTATTTT
cdr3_aa: CASSQAPAKAGRTDTQYF
clone_size: NA
j_call: TRBJ2-3
d_call: TRBD2
v_call: TRBV14

cdr3_nt: TGCGCCAGCCAACTCTCTGCGGGGGGCACAGATACGCAGTATTTT
cdr3_aa: CASQLSAGGTDTQYF
clone_size: NA
j_call: TRBJ2-3
d_call: TRBD2
v_call: TRBV4-1

cdr3_nt: TGTGCCAGCAGCGACCATGGCCAGGGCTACGAGCAGTACTTC
cdr3_aa: CASSDHGQGYEQYF
clone_size: NA
j_call: TRBJ2-7
d_call: NA
v_call: TRBV13

cdr3_nt: TGTGCCATCAGTAATACAGGGGACCTCACAGATACGCAGTATTTT
cdr3_aa: CAISNTGDLTDTQYF
clone_size: medium-sized
j_call: TRBJ2-3
d_call: TRBD1
v_call: TRBV10-3

cdr3_nt: TGTGCCAGCAGTCCGGACAGGGCCCGCACAGATACGCAGTATTTT
cdr3_aa: CASSPDRARTDTQYF
clone_size: NA
j_call: TRBJ2-3
d_call: TRBD1
v_call: TRBV2

cdr3_nt: TGTGCCAGCAGCTTGTTTACAGGGAACTCTGGAAACACCATATATTTT
cdr3_aa: CASSLFTGNSGNTIYF
clone_size: NA
j_call: TRBJ1-3
d_call: NA
v_call: TRBV5-6

cdr3_nt: TGTGCCAGCAGCTTAACAGGGGCGTATAATTCACCCCTCCACTTT
cdr3_aa: CASSLTGAYNSPLHF
clone_size: NA
j_call: TRBJ1-6
d_call: TRBD1
v_call: TRBV7-9

cdr3_nt: TGTGCCAGTAGTATAGATGTGGGGGCGGACACTGAAGCTTTCTTT
cdr3_aa: CASSIDVGADTEAFF
clone_size: NA
j_call: TRBJ1-1
d_call: NA
v_call: TRBV19

cdr3_nt: TGCAGCGTTGAACGTCGGGGTAGGAACACTGAAGCTTTCTTT
cdr3_aa: CSVERRGRNTEAFF
clone_size: NA
j_call: TRBJ1-1
d_call: NA
v_call: TRBV29-1

cdr3_nt: TGTGCCAGTAGCATCACGTACCGACAGGGGAAAAGCCACGAGCAGTACTTC
cdr3_aa: CASSITYRQGKSHEQYF
clone_size: NA
j_call: TRBJ2-7
d_call: TRBD1
v_call: TRBV19

cdr3_nt: TGCAGTGCTAGTGTGTCTTGGAGAGGGAATGAGCAGTTCTTC
cdr3_aa: CSASVSWRGNEQFF
clone_size: NA
j_call: TRBJ2-1
d_call: NA
v_call: TRBV20-1

cdr3_nt: TGCGCCAGCAGCTACAGGGGAGTGTACCAAGAGACCCAGTACTTC
cdr3_aa: CASSYRGVYQETQYF
clone_size: NA
j_call: TRBJ2-5
d_call: TRBD1
v_call: TRBV5-1

cdr3_nt: TGTGCCAGCAGCGTATTACAGGGAGGAAACACCATATATTTT
cdr3_aa: CASSVLQGGNTIYF
clone_size: NA
j_call: TRBJ1-3
d_call: NA
v_call: TRBV9

cdr3_nt: TGTGCCAGCAGCTCCTACAGGGTTGCCTCGAACACTGAAGCTTTCTTT
cdr3_aa: CASSSYRVASNTEAFF
clone_size: NA
j_call: TRBJ1-1
d_call: NA
v_call: TRBV7-8

cdr3_nt: TGTGCCAGCAGAGGTTTCAGCGAGAATGAGCAGTTCTTC
cdr3_aa: CASRGFSENEQFF
clone_size: NA
j_call: TRBJ2-1
d_call: NA
v_call: TRBV27

cdr3_nt: TGTGCCAGCAGCGCAACTAGCGGGAGTTACAATGAGCAGTTCTTC
cdr3_aa: CASSATSGSYNEQFF
clone_size: NA
j_call: TRBJ2-1
d_call: TRBD2
v_call: TRBV7-2

cdr3_nt: TGTGCCAGCAGTGGGGGCGAAGGACGGTTGAGAGGAGAGACCCAGTACTTC
cdr3_aa: CASSGGEGRLRGETQYF
clone_size: NA
j_call: TRBJ2-5
d_call: NA
v_call: TRBV2

cdr3_nt: TGTGCCTGGACGTTAAGATACAGGGATGGCTACACCTTC
cdr3_aa: CAWTLRYRDGYTF
clone_size: NA
j_call: TRBJ1-2
d_call: NA
v_call: TRBV30

cdr3_nt: TGTGCCTGTAGAGTCAGGTCGAACACTGAAGCTTTCTTT
cdr3_aa: CACRVRSNTEAFF
clone_size: NA
j_call: TRBJ1-1
d_call: NA
v_call: TRBV30

cdr3_nt: TGTGCCAGCAGCGTAGGGGACTCAGACTATGGCTACACCTTC
cdr3_aa: CASSVGDSDYGYTF
clone_size: NA
j_call: TRBJ1-2
d_call: NA
v_call: TRBV9

cdr3_nt: TGTGCCAGCAGCTGGGGACAGGGACAGACTGGAAACACCATATATTTT
cdr3_aa: CASSWGQGQTGNTIYF
clone_size: NA
j_call: TRBJ1-3
d_call: TRBD1
v_call: TRBV9

cdr3_nt: TGTGCCAGCAGCCAAGATGCGAACACAGATACGCAGTATTTT
cdr3_aa: CASSQDANTDTQYF
clone_size: NA
j_call: TRBJ2-3
d_call: NA
v_call: TRBV4-2